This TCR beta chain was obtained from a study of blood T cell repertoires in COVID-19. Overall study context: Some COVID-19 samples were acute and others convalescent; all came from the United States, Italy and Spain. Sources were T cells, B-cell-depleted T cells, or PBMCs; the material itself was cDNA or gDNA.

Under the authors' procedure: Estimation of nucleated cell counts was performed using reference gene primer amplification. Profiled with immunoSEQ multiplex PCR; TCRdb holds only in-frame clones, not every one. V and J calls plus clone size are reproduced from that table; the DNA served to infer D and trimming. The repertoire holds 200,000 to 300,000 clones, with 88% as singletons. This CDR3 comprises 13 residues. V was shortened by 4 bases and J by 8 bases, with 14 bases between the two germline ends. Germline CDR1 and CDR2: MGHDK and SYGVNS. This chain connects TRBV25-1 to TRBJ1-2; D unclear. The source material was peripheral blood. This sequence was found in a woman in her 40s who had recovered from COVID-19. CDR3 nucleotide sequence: TGTGCCAGCAGTGGCCCTCGGGAGGGCGGCTACACCTTC. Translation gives CASSGPREGGYTF.